This T cell receptor (beta chain) was profiled in a study of spatial heterogeneity in lung cancer. Study-level background: Compared with alpha-chain sequences, beta-chain sequences were consistently detected in greater numbers.

Sample time point: sample taken at primary tumor resection. Material for sequencing was whole RNA from tumor, nontumor lung or frozen PBMC, left unsorted. Unique molecular identifiers, one per molecule, were present on every TCR cDNA molecule. Using its own MiXCR run on the 5' RACE reads, TCRdb lists one record per CDR3 protein. Among around 75,000 distinct CDR3 sequences listed, less than 15% were seen once. CDR3 size: 20 residues. Trimming stripped 0 bases from V and 0 bases from J, with 20 bases between. Germline values: CDR1 ENHRY, CDR2 SYGVKD. This clonotype has only a few counts. Its target is not known. General observations from the study: There were more appearances of ubiquitous expanded tumor TCRs in blood at resection than at follow-up.

V gene TRBV10-3 combines with J gene TRBJ2-2; maybe TRBD2 (6 bases). This specimen was PBMCs, taken at surgery. This receptor was obtained from a male donor with early-stage non-small cell lung cancer. The CDR3 reads CAISESPALGGTANTGELFF. For the CDR3, the DNA is TGTGCCATCAGTGAGTCGCCTGCCTTAGGCGGGACCGCGAACACCGGGGAGCTGTTTTTT.